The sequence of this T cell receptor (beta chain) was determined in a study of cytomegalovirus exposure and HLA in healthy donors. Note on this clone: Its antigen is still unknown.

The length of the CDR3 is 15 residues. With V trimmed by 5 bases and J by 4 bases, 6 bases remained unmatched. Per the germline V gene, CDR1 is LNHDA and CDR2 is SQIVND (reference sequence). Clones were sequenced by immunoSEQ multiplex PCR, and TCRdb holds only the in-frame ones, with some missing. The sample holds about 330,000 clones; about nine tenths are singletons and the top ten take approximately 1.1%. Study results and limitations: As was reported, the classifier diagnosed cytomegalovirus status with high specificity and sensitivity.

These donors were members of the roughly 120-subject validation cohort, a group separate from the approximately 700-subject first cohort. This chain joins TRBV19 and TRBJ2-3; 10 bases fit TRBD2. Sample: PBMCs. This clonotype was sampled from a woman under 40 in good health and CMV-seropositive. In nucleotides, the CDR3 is TGTGCCAGTAGTTGGGTTAGCGGGGGGTCAGATACGCAGTATTTT. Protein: CASSWVSGGSDTQYF.